This paragraph reports one T cell receptor (beta chain). Its antigen is not identified. This entry is derived from a study of shared clonotypes between healthy human individuals. General study findings and limits: Shared clonotypes: approximately 5.3% naive CD4, around 3.4% naive CD8, 2.3% memory CD4, roughly 0.4% memory CD8.

The protocol was immunoSEQ multiplex PCR, while the TCRdb copy is restricted to in-frame clones and leaves out a portion. The data hold about 2.3 million clones, with under 95% observed a single time. The TCR comes from a man between 18 and 35 years old in good health. Some clones in this sample may be carry-over from other donors' samples. The sequenced sample was naive CD4+ T cells from PBMCs. Regarding subset: CD45RA+ positively selected.

The CDR3 DNA sequence: TGTGCCAGCAGTGTAGTGGGGGCAAACGAGCAGTACTTC. It is translated as CASSVVGANEQYF. The V gene is TRBV28, the J gene TRBJ2-7, with TRBD1 as a possible D gene (6 bases). There are 13 residues in the CDR3. The V end was cut by 5 bases, the J end by 5 bases, with 13 bases between. Germline V gives CDR1 MDHEN, CDR2 SYDVKM.